Below, 13 T cell receptor beta chains from the same sample are listed, as sequenced in a study of T cells in localized non-small cell lung cancer. Sequenced by immunoSEQ multiplex PCR; TCRdb stores in-frame clones only, minus some. The sample records approximately 34,000 clones, approximately 90% being singletons. Sequenced here: peripheral blood, sampled before any cancer treatment. Every receptor here comes from a woman aged 35 to 69 with stage I lung adenocarcinoma.

This clone was detected only a few times. The CDR3 sequence is CASGQGMSDTQYF. The CDR3 bases are TGTGCCTCGGGACAGGGCATGTCCGATACGCAGTATTTT. This rearrangement joins TRBV30 to TRBJ2-3, with 9 bases lining up with TRBD1. Germline-derived CDR1 and CDR2 are GTSNPN and SVGIG (reference sequence). CDR3 length: 13 amino acids. V shed 7 bases and J 6 bases; nucleotides not matched to a gene: 8.

V usage is TRBV5-1 and J usage is TRBJ2-3; 7 positions match TRBD1. The junction had 3 bases not matched to a gene; V was cut back by 5 bases and J by 0 bases. The germline V gene encodes CDR1 SGHRS and CDR2 YFSETQ. The CDR3 spans 14 residues. CDR3 residues: CASRWDSSTDTQYF. CDR3 bases: TGCGCCAGCAGGTGGGACAGTAGCACAGATACGCAGTATTTT.

The chain recombines TRBV6-6 with TRBJ1-1, with a weak D call TRBD1 (5 bases). The CDR3 loop spans 13 amino acids. Trimming took 6 bases from V and 4 from J, leaving 12 bases between them. Per germline, CDR1 MNHNY and CDR2 SVGAGI (reference sequence). For the CDR3, the DNA is TGTGCCAGCAGCCTTCGGAGGGGCACTGAAGCTTTCTTT. Translated, it gives CASSLRRGTEAFF.

The chain joins TRBV4-1 to TRBJ1-3; D uncertain. The CDR3 sequence is 12 residues long. V was pared by 0 bases and J by 4 bases, with 1 base between. Germline V gene sequence: CDR1 MGHRA, CDR2 YSYEKL. CDR3 DNA: TGCGCCAGCAGCCAAGAGGGAAACACCATATATTTT. It codes for CASSQEGNTIYF.

This sequence joins TRBV2 and TRBJ1-3, with D possibly being TRBD1 (6 bases). CDR3 size: 14 residues. From germline, CDR1 is SNHLY and CDR2 FYNNEI. V was pared by 6 bases and J by 1 base, with 10 bases between. CDR3 bases: TGTGCCAGCAGGGCCGGACAGTCTGGAAACACCATATATTTT. Translating it yields CASRAGQSGNTIYF. Drawing the rest from reference TRBV2 and TRBJ1-3, the complete variable domain is EPEVTQTPSHQVTQMGQEVILRCVPISNHLYFYWYRQILGQKVEFLVSFYNNEISEKSEIFDDQFSVERPDGSNFTLKIRSTKLEDSAMYFCASRAGQSGNTIYFGEGSWLTVV.

The chain links TRBV19 to TRBJ1-2, with D possibly being TRBD1 (5 bases). The CDR3 runs to 15 residues. Trimming took 3 bases from V and 10 from J, leaving 21 bases between them. The germline V gene has CDR1 LNHDA and CDR2 SQIVND (reference sequence). The CDR3 DNA reads as TGTGCCAGTAGTATCCGACTGCTGACAGTTTCTGACTACACCTTC. Encoded protein: CASSIRLLTVSDYTF.

The rearrangement uses TRBV5-1 and TRBJ2-1, with TRBD1 matching over 9 bases. With V trimmed by 9 bases and J by 0 bases, 7 bases remained unmatched. CDR1 is SGHRS, CDR2 YFSETQ, per germline. The CDR3 is 15 residues long. CDR3 residues: CATRTGEGSYNEQFF. The CDR3 nucleotides are TGCGCCACCAGGACAGGGGAGGGCTCCTACAATGAGCAGTTCTTC.

The V call is TRBV6-1, the J call TRBJ1-2, with 12 bases lining up with TRBD1. The V segment lost 3 bases and the J segment 6 bases; nucleotides outside the gene matches: 11. Germline V gives CDR1 MNHNS, CDR2 SASEGT. This CDR3 is 17 amino acids long. The DNA of the CDR3 is TGTGCCAGCAGTGAGCCTTGGGACAGGGGGCCTGGGGATGGCTACACCTTC. Translation gives CASSEPWDRGPGDGYTF.

The J gene is TRBJ2-1, the V gene TRBV18; tentative D call: TRBD2 (6 bases). Germline CDR1 and CDR2: KGHSH and LQKENI. This CDR3 is 14 amino acids long. The germline V and J ends were trimmed by 2 bases and 5 bases, with 10 bases remaining between them. This chain's CDR3 is CASSPMGTHNEQFF. Here the CDR3 DNA reads TGTGCCAGCTCACCAATGGGGACTCACAATGAGCAGTTCTTC.

The chain is built from TRBV28 and TRBJ1-6; D unresolved. Germline assignment: CDR1 MDHEN and CDR2 SYDVKM. The CDR3 length is 13 residues. V shed 8 bases and J shed 0 bases, with 5 bases lying between them. The CDR3 DNA reads TGTGCCAGCTGGAGCTCCTATAATTCACCCCTCCACTTT. Amino acid sequence: CASWSSYNSPLHF.

A single count supports this clone. The chain employs TRBV7-3 and TRBJ2-7; weak D call: TRBD2 (6 bases). V was cut by 0 bases and J by 3 bases, with 12 bases left in between. CDR1 and CDR2 (germline): SGHTA, FQGTGA. This CDR3 has 15 amino acids. CDR3 nucleotides: TGTGCCAGCAGCTTAACGGGCGGGACGATCTACGAGCAGTACTTC. Protein product: CASSLTGGTIYEQYF.

This chain connects TRBV7-2 to TRBJ1-3, with a weak D call TRBD1 (5 bases). This CDR3 comprises 18 residues. Germline V gene data show CDR1 as SGHTA and CDR2 as FQGNSA. Trimming took 2 bases from V and 0 from J, leaving 17 bases between them. CDR3: CASSLRVVGGSSGNTIYF. DNA for the CDR3: TGTGCCAGCAGCTTAAGGGTGGTCGGGGGGAGCTCTGGAAACACCATATATTTT.

The chain combines TRBV7-9 with TRBJ1-4; TRBD1 aligns across 8 bases. This CDR3 comprises 14 residues. Germline values: CDR1 SEHNR, CDR2 FQNEAQ (reference sequence). Unmatched junction bases numbered 4, after V lost 5 bases and J lost 5 bases. Here the CDR3 reads CASSRTGMNEKLFF. The CDR3 region has the DNA TGTGCCAGCAGCCGGACAGGGATGAATGAAAAACTGTTTTTT.